The 15 T cell receptor beta chains below all came from one sample that was sequenced in a study of shared clonotypes between healthy human individuals. Clones were sequenced by immunoSEQ multiplex PCR, and TCRdb holds only the in-frame ones, with some missing. The data hold millions of clones, with approximately 94% observed a single time. Naive CD8 cells comprised CD45RO-negative, CCR7-positively selected cells, excluding terminally differentiated effector memory CD45RA+ cells. The sequencing input was naive CD8+ T cells from PBMCs. Every receptor here comes from a man younger than 35 in good health. Some clones in this sample may be carry-over from other donors' samples.

V is TRBV4-2 and J is TRBJ1-2; 8 nucleotides line up with TRBD1. V gave up 1 base and J gave up 3 bases; unmatched junction bases: 10. Germline V gene data show CDR1 as LGHNA and CDR2 as YNFKEQ. CDR3 length: 17 residues. This CDR3 reads CASSQVFAGGTDYGYTF. The DNA of the CDR3 is TGTGCCAGCAGCCAAGTCTTCGCAGGGGGCACGGACTATGGCTACACCTTC.

The CDR3 DNA follows: TGTGCCAGCAGCATCTCAGCGGGACCTAGCACAGATACGCAGTATTTT. It yields the protein CASSISAGPSTDTQYF. The V call is TRBV5-4, the J call TRBJ2-3, with 7 bases matching TRBD2. V was clipped by 4 bases and J by 0 bases; unmatched bases: 8. The CDR3 loop spans 16 amino acids. Germline V gene lookup returns CDR1 SGHNT and CDR2 YYREEE (reference sequence).

There are a few counts of this clone. The chain has TRBV7-3 and TRBJ2-1, with D unclear. V was clipped by 1 base and J by 2 bases, with 3 bases between them. Germline assignment: CDR1 SGHTA and CDR2 FQGTGA. The CDR3 extends over 13 amino acids. DNA for the CDR3: TGTGCCAGCAGCTTAAACCCCTACAATGAGCAGTTCTTC. Translated: CASSLNPYNEQFF.

The CDR3 here is CASSPQMTGTAEQYF. In DNA, the CDR3 is TGTGCCAGCAGTCCTCAAATGACAGGGACCGCCGAGCAGTACTTC. V usage is TRBV28 and J usage is TRBJ2-7; 7 nucleotides match TRBD1. The CDR3 sequence is 15 residues long. Germline CDR1 MDHEN, CDR2 SYDVKM. V lost 5 bases and J lost 6; bases outside the gene matches: 13.

This chain joins TRBV4-3 and TRBJ1-4; TRBD1 might be the D (6 bases). V lost 1 base, J lost 7 bases, and 13 bases lay in between. The germline gives CDR1 LGHNA, CDR2 YSLEER. This CDR3 comprises 15 residues. CDR3: CASSQVSAGAEKLFF. The CDR3 bases are TGCGCCAGCAGCCAAGTATCGGCGGGGGCTGAAAAACTGTTTTTT.

This chain connects TRBV7-6 to TRBJ2-3; 15 bases fit TRBD2. CDR3 length: 17 amino acids. Per germline, CDR1 SGHVS and CDR2 FNYEAQ. In DNA, the CDR3 is TGTGCTGCCGCGGACGGAGGACTAGCGGGAGGGCCAGATACGCAGTATTTT. Protein: CAAADGGLAGGPDTQYF.

The rearrangement links TRBV30 to TRBJ2-1; perhaps D is TRBD1 or TRBD2 (5 bases each). The CDR3 has 11 residues. Trimming took off 8 bases at V and 9 bases at J, with 14 bases between the two ends. CDR1 GTSNPN and CDR2 SVGIG come from the germline V gene (reference sequence). The CDR3 loop is CAERGTGEQFF. Written as DNA, the CDR3 is TGTGCCGAGAGGGGCACCGGTGAGCAGTTCTTC.

This clone is a singleton in its sample. This chain connects TRBV27 to TRBJ1-2, with 8 bases fitting TRBD1. Germline assignment: CDR1 MNHEY and CDR2 SMNVEV (reference sequence). Trimming at V came to 3 bases and at J to 4 bases, leaving 16 bases not matched to a gene. The CDR3 runs to 18 residues. The CDR3 coding sequence is TGTGCCAGCAGTTTCTTTTCCCCCTTAGGACAGGGAGGCTATGGCTACACCTTC. As protein: CASSFFSPLGQGGYGYTF.

Concerning this clone itself: Other DNA sequences from this sample encode an identical CDR3 as well. The chain links TRBV15 to TRBJ2-7; D gene uncertain. Trimming removed 0 bases at V and 2 bases at J, with 5 bases between. This CDR3 comprises 13 residues. The germline gives CDR1 LNHNV, CDR2 YYDKDF (reference sequence). The CDR3 DNA reads TGTGCCACCAGCAGAGATGGAACCTACGAGCAGTACTTC. The encoded protein is CATSRDGTYEQYF. The full variable domain, in which reference TRBV15 and TRBJ2-7 provide the parts outside the CDR3, is DAMVIQNPRYQVTQFGKPVTLSCSQTLNHNVMYWYQQKSSQAPKLLFHYYDKDFNNEADTPDNFQSRRPNTSFCFLDIRSPGLGDTAMYLCATSRDGTYEQYFGPGTRLTVT.

This chain uses TRBV5-4 with TRBJ2-1; tentatively, D is TRBD2 (5 bases). Germline values: CDR1 SGHNT, CDR2 YYREEE (reference sequence). V lost 5 bases to trimming and J lost 5 bases, with 20 bases between them. This CDR3 spans 16 amino acids. DNA of the CDR3: TGTGCCAGCAGATTCCATGGCGGGCCGAGAGACAATGAGCAGTTCTTC. Its translation: CASRFHGGPRDNEQFF.

Remarks on this clone: Other nucleotide sequences from this sample produce the same CDR3. The chain is built from TRBV29-1 and TRBJ2-1, with D unclear. The ends were cut back, 6 bases at V and 7 bases at J, with 10 bases in the middle. The CDR3 length is 11 residues. The V gene's germline CDR1 is SQVTM and CDR2 ANQGSEA. The chain's CDR3 is CSVPWGNEQFF. The CDR3 DNA sequence: TGCAGCGTCCCTTGGGGAAATGAGCAGTTCTTC.

The V and J genes are TRBV2 and TRBJ1-2; the D gene is possibly TRBD1 (6 bases). With 6 bases removed from V and 3 bases from J, the gap between germline ends came to 14 bases. Germline V CDR1 and CDR2: SNHLY, FYNNEI. CDR3 length: 14 amino acids. CDR3 bases: TGTGCCAGCAGCTACAGGGAGTTATACTATGGCTACACCTTC. Translated: CASSYRELYYGYTF.

The V and J genes are TRBV7-2 and TRBJ2-1, with D perhaps matching TRBD1 or TRBD2 (5 bases each). The CDR3 is 16 amino acids. With 8 bases removed from V and 0 bases from J, the gap between germline ends came to 17 bases. Looked up from germline, CDR1 is SGHTA and CDR2 is FQGNSA. The CDR3 loop reads CASASGRLSSYNEQFF. The CDR3 nucleotides read TGTGCCAGCGCGTCGGGGCGGCTGAGCTCCTACAATGAGCAGTTCTTC.

This clone was counted only a few times. This chain connects TRBV9 to TRBJ1-1; no definite D call. V lost 9 bases and J 1 base, leaving 13 bases between the germline ends. Looked up from germline, CDR1 is SGDLS and CDR2 is YYNGEE. The CDR3 has 13 amino acids. The chain's CDR3 is CATQPRGNTEAFF. CDR3 DNA sequence: TGTGCCACTCAGCCCCGAGGGAACACTGAAGCTTTCTTT.

The table lists this clone with a count of one. The genes are TRBV7-9 and TRBJ2-1, with a possible D match to TRBD2 (6 bases). The CDR3 spans 17 residues. V was cut by 2 bases and J by 9 bases, with 23 bases left in between. Germline V lookup: CDR1 SEHNR, CDR2 FQNEAQ (reference sequence). In DNA form, the CDR3 reads TGTGCCAGCAGCTTAAGGCAGGGACTCCCGGAAGGTAGTGAGCAGTTCTTC. This gives the protein CASSLRQGLPEGSEQFF. Looking up the rest from reference TRBV7-9 and TRBJ2-1 gives the full variable domain: DTGVSQNPRHKITKRGQNVTFRCDPISEHNRLYWYRQTLGQGPEFLTYFQNEAQLEKSRLLSDRFSAERPKGSFSTLEIQRTEQGDSAMYLCASSLRQGLPEGSEQFFGPGTRLTVL.